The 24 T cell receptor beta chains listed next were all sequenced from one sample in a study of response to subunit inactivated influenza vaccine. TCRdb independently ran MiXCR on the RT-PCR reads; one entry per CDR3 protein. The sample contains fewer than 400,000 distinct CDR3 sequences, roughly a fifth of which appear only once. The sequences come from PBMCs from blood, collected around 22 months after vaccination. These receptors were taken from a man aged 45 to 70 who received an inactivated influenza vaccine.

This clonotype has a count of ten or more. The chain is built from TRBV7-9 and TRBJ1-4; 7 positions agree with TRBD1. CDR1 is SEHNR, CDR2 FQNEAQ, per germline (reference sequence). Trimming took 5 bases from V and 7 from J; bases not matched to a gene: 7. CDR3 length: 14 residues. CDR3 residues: CASSPRQGFEKLFF. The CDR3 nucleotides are TGTGCCAGCAGCCCACGACAGGGATTTGAAAAACTGTTTTTT.

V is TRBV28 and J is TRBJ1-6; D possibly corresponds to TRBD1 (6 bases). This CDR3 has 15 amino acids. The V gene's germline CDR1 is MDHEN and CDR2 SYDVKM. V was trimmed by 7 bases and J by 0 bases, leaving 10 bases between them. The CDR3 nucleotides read TGTGCCAGCAAGGGGGATCTCTCCTATAATTCACCCCTCCACTTT. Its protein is CASKGDLSYNSPLHF.

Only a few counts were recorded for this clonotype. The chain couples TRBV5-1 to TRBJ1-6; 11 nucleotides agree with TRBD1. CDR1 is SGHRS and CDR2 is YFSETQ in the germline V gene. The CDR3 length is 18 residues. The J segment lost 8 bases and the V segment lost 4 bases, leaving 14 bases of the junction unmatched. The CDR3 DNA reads TGCGCCAGCAGCAGGGACCTAAGGACAGGGGGCGCGGATTCACCCCTCCACTTT. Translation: CASSRDLRTGGADSPLHF.

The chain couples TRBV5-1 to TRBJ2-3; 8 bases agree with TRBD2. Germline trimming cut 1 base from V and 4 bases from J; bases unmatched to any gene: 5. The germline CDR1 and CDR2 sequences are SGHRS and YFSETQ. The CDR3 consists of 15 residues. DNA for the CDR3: TGCGCCAGCAGCTTGAGCGGGAGAACCCCAGATACGCAGTATTTT. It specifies CASSLSGRTPDTQYF.

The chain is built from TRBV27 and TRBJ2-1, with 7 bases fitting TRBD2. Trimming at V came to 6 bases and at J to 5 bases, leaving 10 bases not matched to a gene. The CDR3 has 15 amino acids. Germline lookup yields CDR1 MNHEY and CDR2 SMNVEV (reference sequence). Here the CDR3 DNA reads TGTGCCAGCAGCCCCGGGGCTAGCGGAAACAATGAGCAGTTCTTC. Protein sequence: CASSPGASGNNEQFF.

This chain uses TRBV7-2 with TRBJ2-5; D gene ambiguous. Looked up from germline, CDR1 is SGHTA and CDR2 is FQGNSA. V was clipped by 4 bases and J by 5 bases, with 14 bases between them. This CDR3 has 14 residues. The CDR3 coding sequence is TGTGCCAGCAGCTCACGAGACCCAGAGGAGACCCAGTACTTC. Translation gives CASSSRDPEETQYF.

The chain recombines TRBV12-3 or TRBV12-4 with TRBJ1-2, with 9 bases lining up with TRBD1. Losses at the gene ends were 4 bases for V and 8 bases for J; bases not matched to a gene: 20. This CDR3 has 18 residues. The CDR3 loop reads CASSSLRAGTGSPGGYTF. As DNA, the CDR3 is TGTGCCAGCAGTTCCCTTCGAGCCGGGACAGGGAGTCCTGGCGGCTACACCTTC.

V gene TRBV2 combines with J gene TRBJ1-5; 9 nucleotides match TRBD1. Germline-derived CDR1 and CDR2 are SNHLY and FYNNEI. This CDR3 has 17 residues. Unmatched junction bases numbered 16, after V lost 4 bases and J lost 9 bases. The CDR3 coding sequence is TGTGCCAGCAGTGGACCGGGACAGGGTTTGGGGTGGACGCCCCAGCATTTT. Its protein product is CASSGPGQGLGWTPQHF.

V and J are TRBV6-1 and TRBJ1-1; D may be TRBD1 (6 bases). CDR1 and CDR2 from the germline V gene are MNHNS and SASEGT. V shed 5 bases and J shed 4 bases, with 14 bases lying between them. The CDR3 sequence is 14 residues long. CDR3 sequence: CASSPNRGVTEAFF. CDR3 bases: TGTGCCAGCAGTCCCAATAGGGGGGTCACTGAAGCTTTCTTT.

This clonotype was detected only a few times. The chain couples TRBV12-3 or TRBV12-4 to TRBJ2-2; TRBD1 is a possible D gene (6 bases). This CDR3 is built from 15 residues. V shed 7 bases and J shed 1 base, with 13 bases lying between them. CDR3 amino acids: CASTLGTKNTGELFF. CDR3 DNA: TGTGCCAGCACGCTCGGGACAAAGAACACCGGGGAGCTGTTTTTT.

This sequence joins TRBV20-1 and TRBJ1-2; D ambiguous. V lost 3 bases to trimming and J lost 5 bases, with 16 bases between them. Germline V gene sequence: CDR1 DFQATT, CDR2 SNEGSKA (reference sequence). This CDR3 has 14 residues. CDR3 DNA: TGCAGTGCTAGCTCAAGAATGGAAGGATATGGCTACACCTTC. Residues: CSASSRMEGYGYTF.

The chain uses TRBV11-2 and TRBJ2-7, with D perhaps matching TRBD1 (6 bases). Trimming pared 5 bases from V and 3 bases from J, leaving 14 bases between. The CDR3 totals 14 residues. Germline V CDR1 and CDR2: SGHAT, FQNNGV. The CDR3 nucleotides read TGTGCCAGCAGCGCAAAGCAGGGGAACTACGAGCAGTACTTC. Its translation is CASSAKQGNYEQYF.

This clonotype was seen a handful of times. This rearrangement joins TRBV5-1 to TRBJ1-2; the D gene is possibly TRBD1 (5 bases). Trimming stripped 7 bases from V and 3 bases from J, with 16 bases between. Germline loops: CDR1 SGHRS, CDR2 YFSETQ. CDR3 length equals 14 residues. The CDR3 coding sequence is TGCGCCAGCCGCACTGGGACGGTTTACTATGGCTACACCTTC. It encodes CASRTGTVYYGYTF.

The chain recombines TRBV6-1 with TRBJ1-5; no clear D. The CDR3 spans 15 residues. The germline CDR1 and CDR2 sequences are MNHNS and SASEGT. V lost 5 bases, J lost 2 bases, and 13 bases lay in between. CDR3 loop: CASSQAGVGNQPQHF. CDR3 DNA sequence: TGTGCCAGCAGTCAGGCCGGGGTGGGCAATCAGCCCCAGCATTTT.

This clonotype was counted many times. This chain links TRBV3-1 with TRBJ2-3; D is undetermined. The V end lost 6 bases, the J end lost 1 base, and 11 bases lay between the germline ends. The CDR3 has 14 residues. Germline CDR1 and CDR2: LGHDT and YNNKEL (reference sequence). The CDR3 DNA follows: TGTGCCAGCAGTCAGGATATTCGCACAGATACGCAGTATTTT. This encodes CASSQDIRTDTQYF.

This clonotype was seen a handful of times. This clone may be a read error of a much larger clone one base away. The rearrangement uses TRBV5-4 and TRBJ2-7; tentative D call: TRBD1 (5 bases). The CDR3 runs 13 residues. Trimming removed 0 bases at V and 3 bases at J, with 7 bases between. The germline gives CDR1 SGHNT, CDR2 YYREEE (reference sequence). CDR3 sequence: CASSLGQNYEQYF. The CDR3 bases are TGTGCCAGCAGCTTGGGACAGAACTACGAGCAGTACTTC.

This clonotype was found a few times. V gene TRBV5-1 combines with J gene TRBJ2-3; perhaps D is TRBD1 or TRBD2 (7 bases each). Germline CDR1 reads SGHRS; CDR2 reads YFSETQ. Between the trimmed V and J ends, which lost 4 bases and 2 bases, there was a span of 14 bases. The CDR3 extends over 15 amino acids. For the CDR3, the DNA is TGCGCCAGCAGCCCCCAGGGGGGGAACACAGATACGCAGTATTTT. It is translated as CASSPQGGNTDTQYF. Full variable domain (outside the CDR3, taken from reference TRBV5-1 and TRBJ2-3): KAGVTQTPRYLIKTRGQQVTLSCSPISGHRSVSWYQQTPGQGLQFLFEYFSETQRNKGNFPGRFSGRQFSNSRSEMNVSTLELGDSALYLCASSPQGGNTDTQYFGPGTRLTVL.

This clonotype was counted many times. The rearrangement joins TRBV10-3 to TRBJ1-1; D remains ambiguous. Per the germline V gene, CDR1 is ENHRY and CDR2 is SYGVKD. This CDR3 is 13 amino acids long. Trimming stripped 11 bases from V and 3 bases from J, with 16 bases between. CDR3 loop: CALKPGRDTEAFF. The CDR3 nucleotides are TGTGCCCTTAAACCGGGCCGGGACACTGAAGCTTTCTTT.

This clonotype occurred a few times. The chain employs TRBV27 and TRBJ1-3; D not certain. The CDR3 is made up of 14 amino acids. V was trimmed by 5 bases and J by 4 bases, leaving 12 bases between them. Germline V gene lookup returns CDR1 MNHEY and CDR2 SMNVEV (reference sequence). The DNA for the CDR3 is TGTGCCAGCAGTAGAGGGAACGTCGGAAACACCATATATTTT. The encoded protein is CASSRGNVGNTIYF.

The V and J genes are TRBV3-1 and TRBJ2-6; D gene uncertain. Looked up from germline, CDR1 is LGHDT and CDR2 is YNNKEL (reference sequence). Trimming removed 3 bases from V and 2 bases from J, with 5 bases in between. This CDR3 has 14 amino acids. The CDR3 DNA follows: TGTGCCAGCAGCCAGGGTACTGGGGCCAACGTCCTGACTTTC. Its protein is CASSQGTGANVLTF.

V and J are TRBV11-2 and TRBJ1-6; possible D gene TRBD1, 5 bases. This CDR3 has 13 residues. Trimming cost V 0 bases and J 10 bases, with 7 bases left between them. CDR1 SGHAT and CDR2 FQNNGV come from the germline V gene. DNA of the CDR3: TGTGCCAGCAGCTTAGAAGGGGTCTCACCCCTCCACTTT. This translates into CASSLEGVSPLHF.

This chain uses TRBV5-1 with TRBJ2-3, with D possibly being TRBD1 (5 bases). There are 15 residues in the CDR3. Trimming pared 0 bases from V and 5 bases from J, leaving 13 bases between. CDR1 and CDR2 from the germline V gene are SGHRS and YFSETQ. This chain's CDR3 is CASSLAGAPRDTQYF. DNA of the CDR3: TGCGCCAGCAGCTTGGCTGGGGCGCCTCGAGATACGCAGTATTTT.

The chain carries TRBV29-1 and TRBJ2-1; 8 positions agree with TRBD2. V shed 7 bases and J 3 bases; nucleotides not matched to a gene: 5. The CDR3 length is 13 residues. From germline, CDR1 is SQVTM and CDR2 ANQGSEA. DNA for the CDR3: TGCAGCGCATATACTAGCGGCTACAATGAGCAGTTCTTC. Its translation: CSAYTSGYNEQFF.

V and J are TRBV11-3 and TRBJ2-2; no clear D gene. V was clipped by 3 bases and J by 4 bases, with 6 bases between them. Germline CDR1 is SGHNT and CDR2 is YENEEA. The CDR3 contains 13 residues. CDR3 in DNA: TGTGCCAGCAGCTTCCTTAGCACCGGGGAGCTGTTTTTT. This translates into CASSFLSTGELFF. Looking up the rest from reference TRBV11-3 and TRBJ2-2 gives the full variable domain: EAGVVQSPRYKIIEKKQPVAFWCNPISGHNTLYWYLQNLGQGPELLIRYENEEAVDDSQLPKDRFSAERLKGVDSTLKIQPAELGDSAVYLCASSFLSTGELFFGEGSRLTVL.